The present entry profiles one TCR beta chain with its context. Its antigen remains unidentified. Produced via immunoSEQ multiplex PCR; TCRdb's table is partial and in-frame only. The sample contains 15,000 to 20,000 clones, 60% to 80% of which appear only once. The record originates from a study of neoadjuvant nivolumab and ipilimumab in lung cancer. Background on the study: Patients got nivolumab 3 mg/kg on days 1, 15 and 29; combination added ipilimumab 1 mg/kg day 1.

The study's findings and limits: Higher pretherapy blood TCR richness went with higher resected-tumor richness. Compared with tumor-adjacent uninvolved lung, resected tumors showed greater richness and clonality. Pathologic regression was not significantly tied to TCR clonality.

The CDR3 contains 10 residues. Trimming removed 7 bases at V and 17 bases at J, with 12 bases between. CDR1 is MGHDK and CDR2 is SYGVNS in the germline V gene. The clonotype was recovered from an adult with non-small cell lung cancer. The material sequenced was tumor tissue, taken after neoadjuvant nivolumab, alone or with ipilimumab, at or shortly before surgery. The rearrangement joins TRBV25-1 to TRBJ1-6; D is unclear. The CDR3 nucleotides read TGTGCCAGCAAGGGTCGAGACATCCACTTT. Its protein product is CASKGRDIHF.